Here is one T cell receptor beta chain with its context. This sample stems from a study of blood T cell repertoires in COVID-19. In the study overall: Collection of acute and convalescent COVID-19 samples took place in the United States, Italy and Spain. Sources were T cells, B-cell-depleted T cells, or PBMCs; the material itself was cDNA or gDNA.

As originally analysed: Estimation of nucleated cell counts was performed using reference gene primer amplification. The data were produced by immunoSEQ multiplex PCR, yet TCRdb's version contains in-frame clones alone and is incomplete. The DNA gave D and trimming, while V, J and clone size come from that table. The profile shows around 260,000 clones, approximately 85% of them singletons. CDR1 SGHRS and CDR2 YFSETQ come from the germline V gene. This CDR3 is 16 amino acids long. V lost 0 bases, J lost 5 bases, and 15 bases lay in between. Seattle participants joined during active infection and were tracked over time.

The clonotype comes from a human donor with COVID-19, enrolled during active disease. The donor label of this sample is uncertain. The chain combines TRBV5-1 with TRBJ2-1; the D gene is possibly TRBD1 (6 bases). The sample taken for sequencing was peripheral blood. The CDR3 nucleotides read TGCGCCAGCAGCTTGGTAGGCCGGGACACCCACAATGAGCAGTTCTTC. Protein product: CASSLVGRDTHNEQFF.